This entry lists 20 T cell receptor beta chains sequenced from one sample in a study of cytomegalovirus exposure and HLA in healthy donors. Only in-frame clones appear in the TCRdb table, and some are missing; sequencing was by immunoSEQ multiplex PCR. The sample shows over 120,000 clones, about nine tenths of them seen only once. Material: PBMCs. The source is a woman aged 25 to 39 in good health and CMV-seropositive.

The rearrangement links TRBV4-1 to TRBJ2-5; D is undetermined. The germline CDR1 and CDR2 sequences are MGHRA and YSYEKL. The CDR3 sequence is 15 residues long. V was trimmed by 1 base and J by 2 bases, leaving 11 bases between them. This chain's CDR3 is CASSQAVLIQETQYF. In DNA form, the CDR3 reads TGCGCCAGCAGCCAAGCGGTGCTGATTCAAGAGACCCAGTACTTC.

This chain connects TRBV20-1 to TRBJ2-1; D remains ambiguous. This CDR3 is built from 10 residues. Trimming shortened V by 5 bases and J by 4 bases, and 3 bases separated the two germline ends. Germline V CDR1 and CDR2: DFQATT, SNEGSKA (reference sequence). The CDR3 bases are TGCAGTGCTCATTACAATGAGCAGTTCTTC. Translating gives CSAHYNEQFF.

This clone turned up a few times. This chain uses TRBV6-5 with TRBJ2-7, with 12 bases aligning to TRBD2. This CDR3 is built from 16 residues. Germline CDR1 is MNHEY and CDR2 is SVGAGI. Trimming cost V 4 bases and J 3 bases; bases outside gene matches: 7. Here the CDR3 reads CASSSTLAGGIYEQYF. The CDR3 DNA reads as TGTGCCAGCAGTTCGACACTAGCGGGGGGAATCTACGAGCAGTACTTC.

This chain links TRBV29-1 with TRBJ2-7; 9 nucleotides align to TRBD1. The length of the CDR3 is 13 residues. The J segment lost 0 bases and the V segment lost 5 bases, leaving 2 bases of the junction unmatched. CDR1 is SQVTM and CDR2 is ANQGSEA in the germline V gene. The CDR3 bases are TGCAGCGTTTCGACAGGGGGCTCCTACGAGCAGTACTTC. This codes for CSVSTGGSYEQYF.

The chain joins TRBV27 to TRBJ1-2, with D perhaps matching TRBD1 (5 bases). Germline assignment: CDR1 MNHEY and CDR2 SMNVEV (reference sequence). V was trimmed by 3 bases and J by 2 bases, leaving 13 bases between them. This CDR3 contains 15 residues. Written as DNA, the CDR3 is TGTGCCAGCAGTTTTTTAGGGGAAGGAAACTATGGCTACACCTTC. Its translation: CASSFLGEGNYGYTF.

The V and J genes are TRBV6-6 and TRBJ1-4; D call uncertain. CDR1 and CDR2 (germline): MNHNY, SVGAGI (reference sequence). V shed 6 bases and J shed 0 bases, with 8 bases lying between them. The CDR3 is 14 amino acids. The CDR3 bases are TGTGCCAGCAGGCGGTACTCAACTAATGAAAAACTGTTTTTT. Its protein is CASRRYSTNEKLFF.

The chain couples TRBV11-2 to TRBJ2-3; D unclear. The germline V and J ends were trimmed by 2 bases and 4 bases, with 10 bases remaining between them. CDR1 SGHAT and CDR2 FQNNGV come from the germline V gene. This CDR3 spans 14 amino acids. The CDR3 spells CASSLYPRPDTQYF. The CDR3 DNA sequence: TGTGCCAGCAGCTTATACCCGCGTCCAGATACGCAGTATTTT.

The J gene is TRBJ2-7, the V gene TRBV6-5, with D perhaps matching TRBD1 (7 bases). Per the germline V gene, CDR1 is MNHEY and CDR2 is SVGAGI. The CDR3 sequence is 14 residues long. With 2 bases removed from V and 2 bases from J, the gap between germline ends came to 10 bases. The CDR3: CASSYAGQPYEQYF. The CDR3 nucleotides read TGTGCCAGCAGTTACGCGGGACAGCCCTACGAGCAGTACTTC.

The chain carries TRBV4-2 and TRBJ2-2; TRBD2 agrees at 8 bases. After removal of 0 bases from V and 4 bases from J, the junction contained 13 bases not matched to a gene. CDR3 length equals 19 residues. Looked up from germline, CDR1 is LGHNA and CDR2 is YNFKEQ. The DNA of the CDR3 is TGTGCCAGCAGCCAAGATCGATTTCGGACTAGCAGTACCACCGGGGAGCTGTTTTTT. The encoded protein is CASSQDRFRTSSTTGELFF.

This clone has only a few counts. This chain connects TRBV5-1 to TRBJ1-2, with 7 positions matching TRBD1. V trimming: 4 bases; J trimming: 0 bases; junction bases outside the gene matches: 9. Germline V gene lookup returns CDR1 SGHRS and CDR2 YFSETQ. This CDR3 has 16 residues. This chain's CDR3 is CASSPTQGQPNYGYTF. CDR3 nucleotides: TGCGCCAGCAGCCCGACCCAGGGACAGCCTAACTATGGCTACACCTTC.

The sample holds a few counts of this clone. CDR3 amino acids: CASLLEGSGYTF. Written as DNA, the CDR3 is TGTGCCAGCCTTCTGGAGGGCTCGGGCTACACCTTC. The chain joins TRBV5-4 to TRBJ1-2; D is ambiguous. V lost 7 bases, J lost 8 bases, and 15 bases lay in between. Germline CDR1 is SGHNT and CDR2 is YYREEE (reference sequence). The length of the CDR3 is 12 residues.

The chain couples TRBV5-4 to TRBJ2-1; D not certain. The V end was cut by 1 base, the J end by 3 bases, with 11 bases between. The CDR3 totals 15 residues. Germline CDR1 is SGHNT and CDR2 is YYREEE (reference sequence). The CDR3 here is CASSLLPQFYNEQFF. The CDR3 coding sequence is TGTGCCAGCAGCTTGCTCCCCCAGTTCTACAATGAGCAGTTCTTC.

The rearrangement links TRBV11-2 to TRBJ1-1; possibly TRBD1 for D (5 bases). Germline-derived CDR1 and CDR2 are SGHAT and FQNNGV. V lost 0 bases, J lost 0 bases, and 8 bases lay in between. This CDR3 region has 15 residues. This CDR3 reads CASSLEGGVNTEAFF. The CDR3 DNA follows: TGTGCCAGCAGCTTAGAGGGGGGAGTGAACACTGAAGCTTTCTTT.

As for this clone: Mismatch with germline at one junction end may stem from a read error. The rearrangement links TRBV2 to TRBJ2-5, with TRBD1 identical over 9 bases. The CDR3 totals 15 residues. Germline V CDR1 and CDR2: SNHLY, FYNNEI. CDR3 amino acids: CASSDGDRASTESNF. As DNA, the CDR3 is TGTGCCAGCAGTGACGGGGACAGGGCGAGTACCGAGTCGAACTTC.

The chain has TRBV5-1 and TRBJ2-6, with D possibly being TRBD1 (6 bases). The V gene lost 2 bases and the J gene lost 2 bases, with 8 bases spanning the gap. The CDR3 covers 15 residues. Germline V CDR1 and CDR2: SGHRS, YFSETQ. The CDR3 DNA reads TGCGCCAGCAGCTTTACAGGGACTGGGGCCAACGTCCTGACTTTC. Protein product: CASSFTGTGANVLTF.

The V call is TRBV4-1, the J call TRBJ1-5, with 8 bases lining up with TRBD1. This CDR3 is 15 amino acids long. Trimming removed 4 bases from V and 1 base from J; junction bases left unmatched: 3. Germline V lookup: CDR1 MGHRA, CDR2 YSYEKL. The CDR3 region has the DNA TGCGCCAGCAGCCCAGGACAGGGAAGCAATCAGCCCCAGCATTTT. This codes for CASSPGQGSNQPQHF.

This clone was recorded a few times. The chain uses TRBV2 and TRBJ1-1; D is unclear. This CDR3 spans 11 amino acids. Germline V gene sequence: CDR1 SNHLY, CDR2 FYNNEI. Trimming took off 5 bases at V and 6 bases at J, with 7 bases between the two ends. DNA for the CDR3: TGTGCCAGCAGTCAACGGGCTGAAGCTTTCTTT. Its protein product is CASSQRAEAFF.

This sequence joins TRBV27 and TRBJ2-5; D call uncertain. CDR1 is MNHEY, CDR2 SMNVEV, per germline (reference sequence). CDR3 length: 13 residues. Trimming cost V 3 bases and J 5 bases, with 10 bases left between them. This CDR3 is CASSFSGWETQYF. The CDR3 nucleotides are TGTGCCAGCAGTTTTTCCGGGTGGGAGACCCAGTACTTC.

The chain uses TRBV7-8 and TRBJ1-2; tentative D call: TRBD1 (5 bases). The CDR3 length is 15 residues. The germline gives CDR1 SGHVS, CDR2 FQNEAQ. V dropped 5 bases and J dropped 2 bases, with 15 bases sitting between them. In nucleotides, the CDR3 is TGTGCCAGCAGCGGCGGGACCGCGGGGAACTATGGCTACACCTTC. Amino acids: CASSGGTAGNYGYTF.

V usage is TRBV27 and J usage is TRBJ2-3; 8 nucleotides match TRBD2. Looked up from germline, CDR1 is MNHEY and CDR2 is SMNVEV (reference sequence). The CDR3 sequence is 17 residues long. Germline trimming cut 5 bases from V and 2 bases from J; bases unmatched to any gene: 12. The CDR3 DNA sequence: TGTGCCAGCAGTACTGTGTACCGGGAGGGCGCCACAGATACGCAGTATTTT. Translating it yields CASSTVYREGATDTQYF.